This T cell receptor beta chain derives from a study of CD4+ T cells in melanoma. Study results and limitations: In melanoma, neoantigen-specific CD4+ T cells reportedly differed in differentiation state.

Comment on this clone: Antigen: not known.

Method: immunoSEQ multiplex PCR; TCRdb's copy keeps in-frame clones and lacks some. The table includes 8,000 to 10,000 clones, approximately 64% detected once. V was trimmed by 3 bases and J by 4 bases, leaving 16 bases between them. The CDR3 extends over 15 amino acids. Per the germline V gene, CDR1 is SGHRS and CDR2 is YFSETQ. This receptor was taken from a human donor with melanoma. Sequencing used cells from a culture (not recorded whether cultured in vitro). This chain uses TRBV5-1 with TRBJ1-1, with D perhaps matching TRBD1 (6 bases). This CDR3 is CASSSKFQGGTEAFF. The CDR3 region has the DNA TGCGCCAGCAGCTCAAAGTTTCAAGGGGGCACTGAAGCTTTCTTT.